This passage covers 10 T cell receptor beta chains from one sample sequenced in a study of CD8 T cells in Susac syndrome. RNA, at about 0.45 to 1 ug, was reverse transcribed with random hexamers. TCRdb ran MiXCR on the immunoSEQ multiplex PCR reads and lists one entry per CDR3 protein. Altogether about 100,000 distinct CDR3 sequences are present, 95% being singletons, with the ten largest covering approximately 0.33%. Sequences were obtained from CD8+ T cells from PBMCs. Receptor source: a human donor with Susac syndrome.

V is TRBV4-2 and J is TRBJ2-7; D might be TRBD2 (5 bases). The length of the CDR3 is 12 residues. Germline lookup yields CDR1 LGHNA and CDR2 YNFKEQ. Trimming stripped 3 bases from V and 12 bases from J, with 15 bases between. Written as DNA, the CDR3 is TGTGCCAGCAGCCAGGTCCCGAGGGTTTGGTACTTC. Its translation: CASSQVPRVWYF.

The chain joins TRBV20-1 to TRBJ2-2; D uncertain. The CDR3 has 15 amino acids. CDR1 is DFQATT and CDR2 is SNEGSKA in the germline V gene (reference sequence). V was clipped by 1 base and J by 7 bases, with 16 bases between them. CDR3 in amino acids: CSARVLDPGSGELFF. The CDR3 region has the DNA TGCAGTGCTAGAGTCTTGGACCCCGGAAGCGGGGAGCTGTTTTTT.

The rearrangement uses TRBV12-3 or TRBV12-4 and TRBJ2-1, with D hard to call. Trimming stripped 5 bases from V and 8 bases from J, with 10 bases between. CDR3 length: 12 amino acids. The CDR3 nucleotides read TGTGCCAGCAGTCCTTCTAACCATGAGCAGTTCTTC. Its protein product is CASSPSNHEQFF.

The CDR3 sequence: CASSTRSINYGYTF. In nucleotides, the CDR3 is TGTGCCAGCAGTACCCGGTCAATCAACTATGGCTACACCTTC. The V and J genes are TRBV28 and TRBJ1-2; D gene unclear. With 5 bases removed from V and 2 bases from J, the gap between germline ends came to 12 bases. Germline assignment: CDR1 MDHEN and CDR2 SYDVKM. The CDR3 contains 14 residues.

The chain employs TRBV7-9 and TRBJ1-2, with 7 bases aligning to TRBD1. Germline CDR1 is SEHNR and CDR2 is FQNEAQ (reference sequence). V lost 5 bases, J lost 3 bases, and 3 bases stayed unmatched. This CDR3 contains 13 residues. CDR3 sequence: CASSHGTDYGYTF. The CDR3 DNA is TGTGCCAGCAGCCATGGGACAGACTATGGCTACACCTTC.

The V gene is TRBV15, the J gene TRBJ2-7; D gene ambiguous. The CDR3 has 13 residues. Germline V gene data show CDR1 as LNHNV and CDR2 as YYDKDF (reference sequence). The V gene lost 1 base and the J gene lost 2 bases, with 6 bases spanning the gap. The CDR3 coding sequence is TGTGCCACCAGCAGAGGAGTGACCTACGAGCAGTACTTC. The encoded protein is CATSRGVTYEQYF. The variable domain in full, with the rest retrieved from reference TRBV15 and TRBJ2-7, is DAMVIQNPRYQVTQFGKPVTLSCSQTLNHNVMYWYQQKSSQAPKLLFHYYDKDFNNEADTPDNFQSRRPNTSFCFLDIRSPGLGDTAMYLCATSRGVTYEQYFGPGTRLTVT.

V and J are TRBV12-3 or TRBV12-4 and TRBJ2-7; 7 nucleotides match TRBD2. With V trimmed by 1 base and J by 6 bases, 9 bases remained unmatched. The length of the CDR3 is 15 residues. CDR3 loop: CASSLVPAGFSEQYF. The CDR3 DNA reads TGTGCCAGCAGTTTAGTACCAGCGGGATTCTCCGAGCAGTACTTC.

The CDR3 region is CASSFPDRASNEQYF. The CDR3 nucleotides read TGTGCCAGCAGCTTCCCCGACAGGGCGTCCAACGAGCAGTACTTC. This rearrangement joins TRBV7-9 to TRBJ2-7; 7 bases align to TRBD1. Germline CDR1 SEHNR, CDR2 FQNEAQ (reference sequence). The CDR3 contains 15 residues. Trimming cost V 3 bases and J 5 bases; bases outside gene matches: 10. The full variable domain, rest sourced from reference TRBV7-9 and TRBJ2-7, is DTGVSQNPRHKITKRGQNVTFRCDPISEHNRLYWYRQTLGQGPEFLTYFQNEAQLEKSRLLSDRFSAERPKGSFSTLEIQRTEQGDSAMYLCASSFPDRASNEQYFGPGTRLTVT.

CDR3 in DNA: TGTGCCAGCTCGCTCACCGGGACAGGGAACGAGCAGTACTTC. Translating it yields CASSLTGTGNEQYF. The chain joins TRBV18 to TRBJ2-7; 9 nucleotides match TRBD1. The CDR3 runs 14 residues. Per germline, CDR1 KGHSH and CDR2 LQKENI. Unmatched junction bases numbered 8, after V lost 6 bases and J lost 5 bases.

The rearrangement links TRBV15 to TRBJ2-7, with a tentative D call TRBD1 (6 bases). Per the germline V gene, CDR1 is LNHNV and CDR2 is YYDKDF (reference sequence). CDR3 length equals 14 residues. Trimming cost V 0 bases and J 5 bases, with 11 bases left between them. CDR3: CATSRDQGSNEQYF. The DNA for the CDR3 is TGTGCCACCAGCAGAGATCAGGGGAGCAACGAGCAGTACTTC.